The 23 T cell receptor beta chains presented below share a single source sample, sequenced in a study of blood T cell repertoires in COVID-19. TCRdb keeps only in-frame clones here, not all; method: immunoSEQ multiplex PCR. The sample has 270,000 or so clones; approximately 91% are singletons. Sequenced input: PBMCs or T cells enriched from blood (not recorded which). The receptors here all came from a woman aged 40-49 years with acute COVID-19.

This clone showed up just a few times. The genes are TRBV24-1 and TRBJ2-1; TRBD1 matches at 7 bases. The germline V gene has CDR1 KGHDR and CDR2 SFDVKD. The CDR3 contains 17 residues. Losses at the gene ends were 4 bases for V and 3 bases for J; bases not matched to a gene: 11. CDR3 in amino acids: CATSDSVQGSYYNEQFF. The DNA of the CDR3 is TGTGCCACCAGTGACTCCGTACAGGGGTCCTACTACAATGAGCAGTTCTTC.

This chain joins TRBV12-3 or TRBV12-4 and TRBJ1-1; possible D gene TRBD1, 5 bases. The CDR3 runs 12 residues. V lost 6 bases and J lost 6, with 11 bases in between. The chain's CDR3 is CASRGPRPEAFF. The CDR3 nucleotides read TGTGCCAGCAGGGGGCCCAGGCCTGAAGCTTTCTTT.

In DNA, the CDR3 is TGCGCCAGCAGCAACCTAGCGGGAGTGGGGAATGAGCAGTTCTTC. Translation gives CASSNLAGVGNEQFF. The chain uses TRBV4-1 and TRBJ2-1; 10 bases map to TRBD2. CDR1 is MGHRA and CDR2 is YSYEKL in the germline V gene. CDR3 length: 15 amino acids. Trimming took 5 bases from V and 7 from J; bases not matched to a gene: 8.

The chain recombines TRBV19 with TRBJ2-2; a possible D gene is TRBD2 (6 bases). Looked up from germline, CDR1 is LNHDA and CDR2 is SQIVND (reference sequence). The CDR3 is made up of 13 amino acids. Trimming took off 11 bases at V and 4 bases at J, with 14 bases between the two ends. CDR3 protein: CALRRESTGELFF. CDR3 bases: TGTGCCCTTCGGAGGGAGAGCACCGGGGAGCTGTTTTTT.

This chain joins TRBV5-1 and TRBJ1-2; 7 positions match TRBD1. Trimming took 4 bases from V and 4 from J; bases not matched to a gene: 7. Germline assignment: CDR1 SGHRS and CDR2 YFSETQ. The CDR3 runs to 14 residues. CDR3 amino acids: CASSQGGSIYGYTF. The CDR3 DNA reads as TGCGCCAGCAGCCAGGGGGGCTCGATCTATGGCTACACCTTC.

This clone has just one count. The rearrangement links TRBV14 to TRBJ2-3, with TRBD2 matching 9 bases. Germline CDR1 is SGHDN and CDR2 is FVKESK. This CDR3 has 16 residues. Trimming removed 3 bases from V and 6 bases from J; junction bases left unmatched: 10. This chain's CDR3 is CASSHPGLAPADTQYF. CDR3 sequence (DNA): TGTGCCAGCAGCCACCCGGGACTAGCCCCGGCGGATACGCAGTATTTT.

The chain combines TRBV19 with TRBJ1-2; tentatively, D is TRBD1 (5 bases). In germline, CDR1 is LNHDA, CDR2 SQIVND (reference sequence). The CDR3 extends over 18 amino acids. V was cut by 2 bases and J by 0 bases, with 19 bases left in between. The DNA of the CDR3 is TGTGCCAGTAGTATATTGTCCTTTTCAACAGGTTCTAACTATGGCTACACCTTC. This translates into CASSILSFSTGSNYGYTF.

The table lists this clone with a count of one. The chain uses TRBV27 and TRBJ1-5, with D possibly TRBD1 on 6 matching bases. Germline loops: CDR1 MNHEY, CDR2 SMNVEV (reference sequence). Trimming shortened V by 2 bases and J by 4 bases, and 12 bases separated the two germline ends. This CDR3 is built from 15 residues. The CDR3 is CASSLGGGTNQPQHF. The CDR3 region has the DNA TGTGCCAGCAGTTTAGGGGGGGGCACTAATCAGCCCCAGCATTTT.

This clone was seen only a few times. V is TRBV6-1 and J is TRBJ1-2, with TRBD1 identical over 7 bases. Germline V gives CDR1 MNHNS, CDR2 SASEGT. The CDR3 runs to 14 residues. J was trimmed by 5 bases and V by 1 base; bases with no gene match: 4. As DNA, the CDR3 is TGTGCCAGCAGTGAAGGGACAGGAGGTTATGGCTACACCTTC. Encoded protein: CASSEGTGGYGYTF.

The gene calls are TRBV5-4 and TRBJ2-2; 7 nucleotides match TRBD1. The CDR3 contains 18 residues. Germline CDR1 is SGHNT and CDR2 is YYREEE (reference sequence). The trim removed 2 bases at V and 1 base at J, leaving 11 bases unmatched. DNA for the CDR3: TGTGCCAGCAGCTTCCGGGACAGCGATTATCGGAACACCGGGGAGCTGTTTTTT. It translates to CASSFRDSDYRNTGELFF. Filled out from reference TRBV5-4 and TRBJ2-2, the complete variable domain reads ETGVTQSPTHLIKTRGQQVTLRCSSQSGHNTVSWYQQALGQGPQFIFQYYREEENGRGNFPPRFSGLQFPNYSSELNVNALELDDSALYLCASSFRDSDYRNTGELFFGEGSRLTVL.

This sequence joins TRBV12-3 or TRBV12-4 and TRBJ2-7; no clear D gene. CDR3 size: 13 residues. V was clipped by 5 bases and J by 4 bases, with 12 bases between them. CDR3 protein: CASSPDTFYEQYF. The CDR3 DNA is TGTGCCAGCAGTCCAGACACCTTTTACGAGCAGTACTTC.

This clone was observed once. The rearrangement joins TRBV15 to TRBJ1-1, with unresolved D. Trimming removed 0 bases from V and 0 bases from J, with 11 bases in between. This CDR3 has 16 residues. Germline assignment: CDR1 LNHNV and CDR2 YYDKDF (reference sequence). This CDR3 is CATSRDRGSLNTEAFF. The DNA for the CDR3 is TGTGCCACCAGCAGAGATCGCGGGTCGTTGAACACTGAAGCTTTCTTT.

V is TRBV7-9 and J is TRBJ1-5; D uncertain. From germline, CDR1 is SEHNR and CDR2 FQNEAQ (reference sequence). V was clipped by 5 bases and J by 5 bases, with 13 bases between them. CDR3 length: 14 residues. The CDR3 here is CASSPSVGDQPQHF. The CDR3 DNA reads TGTGCCAGCAGCCCCAGTGTCGGGGATCAGCCCCAGCATTTT. Drawing the rest from reference TRBV7-9 and TRBJ1-5, the complete variable domain is DTGVSQNPRHKITKRGQNVTFRCDPISEHNRLYWYRQTLGQGPEFLTYFQNEAQLEKSRLLSDRFSAERPKGSFSTLEIQRTEQGDSAMYLCASSPSVGDQPQHFGDGTRLSIL.

The CDR3 sequence: CASSLFPGGEIGELFF. CDR3 bases: TGCGCCAGCAGCTTATTCCCAGGGGGCGAGATCGGGGAGCTGTTTTTT. This chain links TRBV5-1 with TRBJ2-2; 8 bases are a match to TRBD1. The germline V gene has CDR1 SGHRS and CDR2 YFSETQ. The CDR3 totals 16 residues. With 2 bases clipped from V and 7 bases from J, the junction kept 10 bases outside the gene matches.

This sequence joins TRBV7-2 and TRBJ1-2, with 9 positions matching TRBD1. With 5 bases clipped from V and 2 bases from J, the junction kept 6 bases outside the gene matches. Germline V gene sequence: CDR1 SGHTA, CDR2 FQGNSA. This CDR3 contains 15 residues. Written as DNA, the CDR3 is TGTGCCAGCAGCCCAGGGGGGACAGGGAACTATGGCTACACCTTC. Protein: CASSPGGTGNYGYTF.

CDR3 region: CASSPRQVGSPLHF. The CDR3 region has the DNA TGTGCCAGCAGCCCTAGACAGGTCGGGTCACCCCTCCACTTT. This chain uses TRBV5-4 with TRBJ1-6; the D gene is possibly TRBD1 (6 bases). Germline CDR1 SGHNT, CDR2 YYREEE (reference sequence). V was trimmed by 4 bases and J by 10 bases, leaving 15 bases between them. The CDR3 spans 14 residues.

The J gene is TRBJ2-3, the V gene TRBV28; D unresolved. Trimming left V 4 bases short and J 0 bases short, with 11 bases between. CDR3 length: 15 residues. Germline assignment: CDR1 MDHEN and CDR2 SYDVKM. Here the CDR3 DNA reads TGTGCCAGCAGTTCACCAACAGAAAGCACAGATACGCAGTATTTT. Translation: CASSSPTESTDTQYF.

The gene calls are TRBV5-1 and TRBJ2-1; 7 nucleotides match TRBD2. Germline V gene data show CDR1 as SGHRS and CDR2 as YFSETQ. The CDR3 runs 14 residues. J lost 4 bases, V lost 5 bases, and 6 bases had no gene match. CDR3 nucleotide sequence: TGCGCCAGCAGTAGCCAGCGGGAATACAATGAGCAGTTCTTC. It specifies CASSSQREYNEQFF. The complete variable domain, with remaining parts taken from reference TRBV5-1 and TRBJ2-1, reads KAGVTQTPRYLIKTRGQQVTLSCSPISGHRSVSWYQQTPGQGLQFLFEYFSETQRNKGNFPGRFSGRQFSNSRSEMNVSTLELGDSALYLCASSSQREYNEQFFGPGTRLTVL.

The J gene is TRBJ1-5, the V gene TRBV12-3 or TRBV12-4, with a possible D match to TRBD1 (6 bases). The CDR3 length is 13 residues. With 6 bases removed from V and 6 bases from J, the gap between germline ends came to 12 bases. The CDR3 bases are TGTGCCAGCAGAGAGGGGGGGGGTCAGCCCCAGCATTTT. Residues: CASREGGGQPQHF.

This clone was observed a handful of times. J is TRBJ2-3 and V is TRBV29-1; 7 nucleotides line up with TRBD2. The germline CDR1 and CDR2 sequences are SQVTM and ANQGSEA. There are 13 residues in the CDR3. After removal of 3 bases from V and 0 bases from J, the junction contained 0 bases not matched to a gene. The CDR3 coding sequence is TGCAGCGTTGAGGGGGGGAGCACAGATACGCAGTATTTT. Its protein is CSVEGGSTDTQYF.

The chain uses TRBV27 and TRBJ1-1; 8 bases fit TRBD1. The V and J ends lost 4 bases and 6 bases, in that order; junction bases with no gene match: 7. The CDR3 contains 14 residues. Germline V gene lookup returns CDR1 MNHEY and CDR2 SMNVEV (reference sequence). The chain's CDR3 is CASSSGGGIAEAFF. CDR3 nucleotide sequence: TGTGCCAGCAGTTCAGGGGGCGGGATCGCTGAAGCTTTCTTT.

The rearrangement uses TRBV7-2 and TRBJ1-2; D is unresolved. The CDR3 extends over 16 amino acids. Trimming cost V 1 base and J 4 bases, with 16 bases left between them. Germline V lookup: CDR1 SGHTA, CDR2 FQGNSA. The chain's CDR3 is CASSLDFGRQSYGYTF. Written as DNA, the CDR3 is TGTGCCAGCAGCTTAGATTTTGGCAGGCAATCCTATGGCTACACCTTC.

The J gene is TRBJ1-5, the V gene TRBV7-6, with 7 bases lining up with TRBD1. The CDR3 spans 15 residues. J was trimmed by 7 bases and V by 4 bases; bases with no gene match: 10. The germline V gene has CDR1 SGHVS and CDR2 FNYEAQ. The CDR3 here is CASSSVTGQGQPQHF. DNA of the CDR3: TGTGCCAGCAGCTCTGTGACAGGGCAAGGGCAGCCCCAGCATTTT.